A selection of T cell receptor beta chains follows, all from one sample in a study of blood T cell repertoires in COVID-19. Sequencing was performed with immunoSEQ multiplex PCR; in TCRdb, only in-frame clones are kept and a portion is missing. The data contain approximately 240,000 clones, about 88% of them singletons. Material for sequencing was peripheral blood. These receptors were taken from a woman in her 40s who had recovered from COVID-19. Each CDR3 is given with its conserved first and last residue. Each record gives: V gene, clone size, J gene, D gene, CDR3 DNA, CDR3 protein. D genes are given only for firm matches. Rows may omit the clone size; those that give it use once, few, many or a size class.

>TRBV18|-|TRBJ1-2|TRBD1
TGTGCCAGCTCACCAACCCAACAGGGGTACTACACCTTC
CASSPTQQGYYTF
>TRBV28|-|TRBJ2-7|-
TGTGCCACCATTCGGACAGCCCCCTACGAGCAGTACTTC
CATIRTAPYEQYF
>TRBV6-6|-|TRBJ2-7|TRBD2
TGTGCCATTCGCGGGGGGCCGTTATCCTACGAGCAGTACTTC
CAIRGGPLSYEQYF
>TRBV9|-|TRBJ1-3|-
TGTGCCAGCAGCGCTGTAGGAGTCCGAAACACCATATATTTT
CASSAVGVRNTIYF
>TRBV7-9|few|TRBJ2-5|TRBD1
TGTGCCAGCAGCTTTACCCGGGACAGGGGGCTTGGGGAGACCCAGTACTTC
CASSFTRDRGLGETQYF
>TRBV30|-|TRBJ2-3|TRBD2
TGTGCCTGGGGAGCGGGGGGGGCCCTGGATACGCAGTATTTT
CAWGAGGALDTQYF
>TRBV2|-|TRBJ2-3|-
TGTGCCAGCATTTCGGGTCCGAGAAGCACAGATACGCAGTATTTT
CASISGPRSTDTQYF
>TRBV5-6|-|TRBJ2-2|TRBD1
TGTGCCAGCAGGCGGGACAGGGGGCCTGGGACCGGGGAGCTGTTTTTT
CASRRDRGPGTGELFF
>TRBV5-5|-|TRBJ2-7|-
TGTGCCAGCAGCTTGGGGCCGGGTCGGATTGCCTACGAGCAGTACTTC
CASSLGPGRIAYEQYF
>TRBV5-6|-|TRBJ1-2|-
TGTGCCAGCAGCTTGCAGGGGACGGACTATGGCTACACCTTC
CASSLQGTDYGYTF
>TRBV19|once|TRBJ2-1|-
TGTGCCAGTAGTAGGGTAGCGGAATACAATGAGCAGTTCTTC
CASSRVAEYNEQFF